This T cell receptor (beta chain) was identified in a study of identical twins. Findings and limits, study-wide: A partial confounding effect on zero-insertion analyses could come from invariant MAIT and iNKT cells. For out-of-frame alpha sequences shared by twins, low generation probability was in excess.

As to this clonotype: The antigen remains unidentified.

TCRdb analysed the 5' RACE reads with MiXCR anew, one entry per CDR3 protein. The sample yields 650,000 to 750,000 distinct CDR3 sequences, 20% to 25% seen once. The germline gives CDR1 DFQATT, CDR2 SNEGSKA (reference sequence). V lost 3 bases and J lost 1, with 6 bases in between. This CDR3 has 12 amino acids. The data also belong to a second study, concerning T cells expressing NK-cell markers. That paper adds: Sorted CD3+CD56+NKG2C+, CD3+CD56+NKG2C- and CD3+CD56-NKG2C+ T cells supplied TCR beta repertoires. The share of CD8+ T cells held by dominant NKG2C+ clonotypes was 1.0-7.0% in about 6 donors.

The sequenced sample consisted of PBMCs. This chain connects TRBV20-1 to TRBJ2-5; D remains ambiguous. The receptor was derived from a woman under 30 in good health. The chain's CDR3 is CSARDGQETQYF. CDR3 DNA sequence: TGCAGTGCTAGGGACGGCCAAGAGACCCAGTACTTC.